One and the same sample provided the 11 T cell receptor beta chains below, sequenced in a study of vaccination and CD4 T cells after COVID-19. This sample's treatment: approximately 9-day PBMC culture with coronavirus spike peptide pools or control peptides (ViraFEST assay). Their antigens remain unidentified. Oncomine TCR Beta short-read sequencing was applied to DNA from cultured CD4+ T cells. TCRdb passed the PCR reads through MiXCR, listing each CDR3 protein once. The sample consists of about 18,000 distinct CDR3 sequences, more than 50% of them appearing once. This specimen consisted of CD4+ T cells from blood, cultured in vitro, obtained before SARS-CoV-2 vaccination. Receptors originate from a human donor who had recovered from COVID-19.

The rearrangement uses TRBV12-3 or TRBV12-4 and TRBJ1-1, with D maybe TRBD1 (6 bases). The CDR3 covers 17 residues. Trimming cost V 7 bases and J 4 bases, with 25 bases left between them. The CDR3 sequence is CASIPGAVPTGGTEAFF. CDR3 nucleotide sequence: TGTGCCAGCATACCAGGGGCGGTCCCGACTGGTGGCACTGAAGCTTTCTTT.

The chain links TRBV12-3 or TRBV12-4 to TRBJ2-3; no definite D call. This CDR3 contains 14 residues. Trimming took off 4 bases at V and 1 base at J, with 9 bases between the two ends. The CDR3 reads CASSSSWGTDTQYF. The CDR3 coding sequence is TGTGCCAGCAGTTCATCGTGGGGCACAGATACGCAGTATTTT.

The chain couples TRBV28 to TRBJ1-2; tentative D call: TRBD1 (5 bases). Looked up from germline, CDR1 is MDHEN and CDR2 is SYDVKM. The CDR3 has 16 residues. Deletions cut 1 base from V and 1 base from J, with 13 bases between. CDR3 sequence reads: CASSLSGGLLNYGYTF. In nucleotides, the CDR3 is TGTGCCAGCAGTTTATCTGGGGGGTTACTTAACTATGGCTACACCTTC.

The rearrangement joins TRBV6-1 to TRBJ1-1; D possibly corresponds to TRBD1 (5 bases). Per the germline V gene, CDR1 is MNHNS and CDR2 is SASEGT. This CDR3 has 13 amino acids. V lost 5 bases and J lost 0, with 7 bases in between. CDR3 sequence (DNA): TGTGCCAGCAGTCGGGACTTGAACACTGAAGCTTTCTTT. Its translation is CASSRDLNTEAFF.

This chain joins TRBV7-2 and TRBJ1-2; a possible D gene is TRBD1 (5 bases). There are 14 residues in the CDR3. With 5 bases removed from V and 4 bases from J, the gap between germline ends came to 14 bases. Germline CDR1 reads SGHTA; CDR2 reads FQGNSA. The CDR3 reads CASSTQEGAYGYTF. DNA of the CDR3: TGTGCCAGCAGCACCCAGGAAGGGGCCTATGGCTACACCTTC. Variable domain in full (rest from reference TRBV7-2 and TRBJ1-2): GAGVSQSPSNKVTEKGKDVELRCDPISGHTALYWYRQSLGQGLEFLIYFQGNSAPDKSGLPSDRFSAERTGGSVSTLTIQRTQQEDSAVYLCASSTQEGAYGYTFGSGTRLTVV.

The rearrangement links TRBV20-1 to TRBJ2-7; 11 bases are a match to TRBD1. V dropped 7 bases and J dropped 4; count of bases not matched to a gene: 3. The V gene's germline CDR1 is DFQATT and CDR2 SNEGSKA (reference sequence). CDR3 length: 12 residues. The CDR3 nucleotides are TGCAGTGTGGACAGGGGGCTATACGAGCAGTACTTC. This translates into CSVDRGLYEQYF.

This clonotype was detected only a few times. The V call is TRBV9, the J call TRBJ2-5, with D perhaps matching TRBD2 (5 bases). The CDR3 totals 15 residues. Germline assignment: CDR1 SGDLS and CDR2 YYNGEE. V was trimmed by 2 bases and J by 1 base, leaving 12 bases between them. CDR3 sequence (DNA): TGTGCCAGCAGCGTTAACTCGGCGGGCCAAGAGACCCAGTACTTC. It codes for CASSVNSAGQETQYF.

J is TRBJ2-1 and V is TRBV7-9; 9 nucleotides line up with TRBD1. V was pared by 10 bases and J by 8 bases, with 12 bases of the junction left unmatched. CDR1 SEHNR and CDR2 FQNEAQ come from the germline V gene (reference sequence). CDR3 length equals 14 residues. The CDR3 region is CAIRSDRGIDEQFF. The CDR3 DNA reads TGTGCCATCCGATCGGACAGGGGTATTGATGAGCAGTTCTTC. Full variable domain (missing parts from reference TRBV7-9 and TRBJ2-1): DTGVSQNPRHKITKRGQNVTFRCDPISEHNRLYWYRQTLGQGPEFLTYFQNEAQLEKSRLLSDRFSAERPKGSFSTLEIQRTEQGDSAMYLCAIRSDRGIDEQFFGPGTRLTVL.

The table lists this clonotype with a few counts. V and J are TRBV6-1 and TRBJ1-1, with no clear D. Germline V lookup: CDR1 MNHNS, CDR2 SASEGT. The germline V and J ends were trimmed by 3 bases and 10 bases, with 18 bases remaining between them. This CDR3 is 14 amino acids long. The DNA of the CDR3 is TGTGCCAGCAGTGATTTGACGCGCCTGAAGAGAGCTTTCTTT. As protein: CASSDLTRLKRAFF.

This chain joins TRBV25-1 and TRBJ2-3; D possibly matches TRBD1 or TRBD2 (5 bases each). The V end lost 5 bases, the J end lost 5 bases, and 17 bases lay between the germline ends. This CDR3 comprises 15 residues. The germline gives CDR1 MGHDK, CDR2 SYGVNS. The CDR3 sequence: CASSPGPKDEDTQYF. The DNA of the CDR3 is TGTGCCAGCAGTCCGGGGCCGAAGGATGAAGATACGCAGTATTTT.

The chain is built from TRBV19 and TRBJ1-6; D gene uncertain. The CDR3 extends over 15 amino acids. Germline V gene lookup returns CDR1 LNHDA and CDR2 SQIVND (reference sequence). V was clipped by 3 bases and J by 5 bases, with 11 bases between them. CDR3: CASSILHANNSPLHF. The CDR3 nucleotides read TGTGCCAGTAGTATCTTACACGCGAATAATTCACCCCTCCACTTT.